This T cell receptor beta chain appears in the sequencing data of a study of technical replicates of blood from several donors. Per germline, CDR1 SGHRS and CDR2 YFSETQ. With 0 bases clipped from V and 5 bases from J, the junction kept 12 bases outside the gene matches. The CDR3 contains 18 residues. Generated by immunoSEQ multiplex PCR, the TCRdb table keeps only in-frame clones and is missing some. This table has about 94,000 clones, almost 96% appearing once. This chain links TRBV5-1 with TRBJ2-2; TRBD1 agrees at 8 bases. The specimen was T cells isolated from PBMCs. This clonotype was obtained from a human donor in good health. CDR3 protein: CASSLVAGTGFGTGELFF. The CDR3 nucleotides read TGCGCCAGCAGCTTGGTGGCCGGGACAGGATTCGGAACCGGGGAGCTGTTTTTT.